The 24 T cell receptor beta chains reported below all come from one sample, sequenced in a study of cytomegalovirus exposure and HLA in healthy donors. Repertoires were generated with immunoSEQ multiplex PCR, while TCRdb's copy carries only in-frame clones and drops some. The sample records roughly 150,000 clones, approximately 96% being singletons. What was sequenced was PBMCs. The receptors stem from a woman aged 18-29 years in good health and CMV-seronegative.

The rearrangement links TRBV11-2 to TRBJ1-2; 7 bases are shared with TRBD1. The CDR3 is made up of 12 amino acids. Germline V gene sequence: CDR1 SGHAT, CDR2 FQNNGV. After removal of 5 bases from V and 4 bases from J, the junction contained 1 base not matched to a gene. DNA of the CDR3: TGTGCCAGCAGCGACAGGGCCTATGGCTACACCTTC. Translated: CASSDRAYGYTF.

V and J are TRBV27 and TRBJ2-5; D perhaps matches TRBD2 (6 bases). The V end lost 0 bases, the J end lost 5 bases, and 19 bases lay between the germline ends. This CDR3 is built from 17 residues. Looked up from germline, CDR1 is MNHEY and CDR2 is SMNVEV (reference sequence). The CDR3 DNA reads as TGTGCCAGCAGTTTATCACCTCGGGCGGGGAGTGGTGAGACCCAGTACTTC. This translates into CASSLSPRAGSGETQYF.

This clone was counted a single time. The chain uses TRBV6-1 and TRBJ2-7; possible D gene TRBD2, 5 bases. The CDR3 length is 14 residues. V dropped 8 bases and J dropped 3 bases, with 17 bases sitting between them. Germline CDR1 is MNHNS and CDR2 is SASEGT. The CDR3 DNA follows: TGTGCCAGCCGAGGGATTTCAGGAAACTACGAGCAGTACTTC. This codes for CASRGISGNYEQYF.

The chain recombines TRBV7-2 with TRBJ1-4; D possibly corresponds to TRBD1 (5 bases). Germline V gene data show CDR1 as SGHTA and CDR2 as FQGNSA. V gave up 5 bases and J gave up 5 bases, with 12 bases separating them. The CDR3 loop spans 14 amino acids. CDR3 nucleotides: TGTGCCAGCAGCCAGGGACTCTTAAATGAAAAACTGTTTTTT. It translates to CASSQGLLNEKLFF.

V is TRBV5-4 and J is TRBJ2-7, with 9 bases lining up with TRBD2. The CDR3 has 15 amino acids. The germline V gene encodes CDR1 SGHNT and CDR2 YYREEE (reference sequence). The V segment lost 9 bases and the J segment 2 bases; nucleotides outside the gene matches: 12. As DNA, the CDR3 is TGTGCCACCTCCGGGACTAGCCACTCCACCTACGAGCAGTACTTC. Amino acid sequence: CATSGTSHSTYEQYF.

Only one count was recorded for this clone. This chain links TRBV6-6 with TRBJ2-2; weak D call: TRBD2 (5 bases). The V end was cut by 6 bases, the J end by 6 bases, with 8 bases between. CDR1 MNHNY and CDR2 SVGAGI come from the germline V gene (reference sequence). CDR3 size: 12 residues. This CDR3 reads CASRSGAGELFF. In DNA, the CDR3 is TGTGCCAGCAGGTCCGGGGCCGGGGAGCTGTTTTTT.

The chain couples TRBV5-1 to TRBJ2-5; TRBD2 matches at 14 bases. Germline CDR1 is SGHRS and CDR2 is YFSETQ. The CDR3 loop spans 16 amino acids. With 0 bases clipped from V and 5 bases from J, the junction kept 3 bases outside the gene matches. CDR3 in DNA: TGCGCCAGCAGCTTGGGACTAGCGGGGGGGCATGAGACCCAGTACTTC. This sequence encodes CASSLGLAGGHETQYF. Variable domain in full (rest from reference TRBV5-1 and TRBJ2-5): KAGVTQTPRYLIKTRGQQVTLSCSPISGHRSVSWYQQTPGQGLQFLFEYFSETQRNKGNFPGRFSGRQFSNSRSEMNVSTLELGDSALYLCASSLGLAGGHETQYFGPGTRLLVL.

This clone was picked up one time. The CDR3 loop is CASSQDMGTGYEQYF. In DNA, the CDR3 is TGCGCCAGCAGCCAAGATATGGGGACAGGCTACGAGCAGTACTTC. The genes are TRBV4-1 and TRBJ2-7, with 8 bases matching TRBD1. V shed 0 bases, J shed 3 bases, and the junction held 4 bases outside the gene matches. The CDR3 has 15 residues. The germline CDR1 and CDR2 sequences are MGHRA and YSYEKL.

CDR3 in DNA: TGTGCCAGCAGCTTAGTGGGGGCCCTGAACACTGAAGCTTTCTTT. Its protein product is CASSLVGALNTEAFF. The V and J genes are TRBV7-2 and TRBJ1-1; a weak D match, TRBD1 (6 bases). Germline V lookup: CDR1 SGHTA, CDR2 FQGNSA. The CDR3 runs to 15 residues. Trimming left V 1 base short and J 0 bases short, with 9 bases between.

The chain is built from TRBV7-9 and TRBJ1-4, with 10 bases that match TRBD1. J gave up 6 bases and V 5 bases, and 3 bases lay outside the gene matches. CDR3 length: 14 amino acids. CDR1 is SEHNR, CDR2 FQNEAQ, per germline (reference sequence). This CDR3 is CASSLGQGYEKLFF. The CDR3 DNA follows: TGTGCCAGCAGCCTGGGACAGGGGTATGAAAAACTGTTTTTT.

The CDR3 DNA is TGTGCCAGCGGGGAAACTAGCGGGGGACTTATATGGGATACGCAGTATTTT. Its protein product is CASGETSGGLIWDTQYF. The rearrangement uses TRBV27 and TRBJ2-3, with TRBD2 identical over 11 bases. The CDR3 runs 17 residues. V lost 8 bases, J lost 6 bases, and 16 bases stayed unmatched. The V gene's germline CDR1 is MNHEY and CDR2 SMNVEV (reference sequence).

V gene TRBV19 combines with J gene TRBJ2-3; 12 bases match TRBD1. The CDR3 is 16 residues long. Per the germline V gene, CDR1 is LNHDA and CDR2 is SQIVND (reference sequence). After removal of 8 bases from V and 4 bases from J, the junction contained 10 bases not matched to a gene. Here the CDR3 reads CASESRDRGLADTQYF. CDR3 sequence (DNA): TGTGCCAGTGAAAGCAGGGACAGGGGGCTCGCAGATACGCAGTATTTT.

This clone was recorded once. The chain joins TRBV6-6 to TRBJ2-1; D gene ambiguous. Per germline, CDR1 MNHNY and CDR2 SVGAGI (reference sequence). This CDR3 contains 11 residues. V lost 7 bases and J 12 bases, leaving 13 bases between the germline ends. The CDR3 sequence is CASTHSKAQFF. For the CDR3, the DNA is TGTGCCAGCACTCATTCAAAAGCGCAGTTCTTC.

This rearrangement joins TRBV19 to TRBJ1-5, with D unclear. The CDR3 consists of 16 residues. Trimming removed 4 bases from V and 7 bases from J, with 20 bases in between. Germline CDR1 reads LNHDA; CDR2 reads SQIVND (reference sequence). The CDR3 sequence: CASSNPEGGRRQPQHF. DNA of the CDR3: TGTGCCAGTAGTAACCCCGAGGGAGGGCGGAGACAGCCCCAGCATTTT.

This sequence joins TRBV27 and TRBJ1-5, with D uncertain. The CDR3 totals 15 residues. Per the germline V gene, CDR1 is MNHEY and CDR2 is SMNVEV (reference sequence). V lost 2 bases and J lost 2, with 10 bases in between. CDR3 region: CASSLEGLGNQPQHF. Here the CDR3 DNA reads TGTGCCAGCAGTTTAGAGGGTTTGGGCAATCAGCCCCAGCATTTT.

The rearrangement links TRBV5-1 to TRBJ2-2, with 13 nucleotides matching TRBD2. The germline CDR1 and CDR2 sequences are SGHRS and YFSETQ. The CDR3 contains 15 residues. Trimming cost V 7 bases and J 5 bases; bases outside gene matches: 5. The CDR3 bases are TGCGCCAGCCGTACTAGCGGGGGGGCTACCGGGGAGCTGTTTTTT. This gives the protein CASRTSGGATGELFF.

The rearrangement links TRBV5-1 to TRBJ2-7; 10 bases match TRBD1. V shed 3 bases, J shed 2 bases, and the junction held 5 bases outside the gene matches. This CDR3 is built from 15 residues. Germline assignment: CDR1 SGHRS and CDR2 YFSETQ. The CDR3 spells CASSSGTGVAYEQYF. The CDR3, as DNA: TGCGCCAGCAGCTCGGGGACAGGGGTAGCCTACGAGCAGTACTTC.

In this sample, this clone turned up once. This chain joins TRBV6-5 and TRBJ1-2; D remains ambiguous. In germline, CDR1 is MNHEY, CDR2 SVGAGI. The germline V and J ends were trimmed by 5 bases and 0 bases, with 7 bases remaining between them. The CDR3 runs to 13 residues. The CDR3 spells CASSLRANYGYTF. The CDR3 bases are TGTGCCAGCAGTCTACGTGCTAACTATGGCTACACCTTC.

V and J are TRBV30 and TRBJ1-1; D gene unclear. V lost 0 bases and J lost 4, with 15 bases in between. This CDR3 is built from 15 residues. Germline CDR1 GTSNPN, CDR2 SVGIG (reference sequence). The CDR3 is CAWSVLTNLGTEAFF. CDR3 sequence (DNA): TGTGCCTGGAGTGTATTGACCAACCTAGGCACTGAAGCTTTCTTT.

The J gene is TRBJ2-1, the V gene TRBV7-9; TRBD1 agrees at 7 bases. The CDR3 is made up of 17 amino acids. V was clipped by 4 bases and J by 2 bases; unmatched bases: 11. CDR1 is SEHNR, CDR2 FQNEAQ, per germline (reference sequence). As DNA, the CDR3 is TGTGCCAGCAGCTCCTTCCCTAGGGGGCGCACCTACAATGAGCAGTTCTTC. This codes for CASSSFPRGRTYNEQFF.

The chain joins TRBV9 to TRBJ2-7, with 9 bases matching TRBD1. V gave up 5 bases and J gave up 3 bases; unmatched junction bases: 6. The CDR3 runs 14 residues. Per germline, CDR1 SGDLS and CDR2 YYNGEE. Here the CDR3 DNA reads TGTGCCAGCAGTTGGACAGGGGAGGGCTACGAGCAGTACTTC. This translates into CASSWTGEGYEQYF.

The chain is built from TRBV11-2 and TRBJ2-5; D call uncertain. CDR1 is SGHAT and CDR2 is FQNNGV in the germline V gene. V lost 1 base and J lost 5, with 2 bases in between. The CDR3 totals 11 residues. This CDR3 is CASSLAETQYF. CDR3 in DNA: TGTGCCAGCAGCTTAGCTGAGACCCAGTACTTC.

The chain recombines TRBV5-1 with TRBJ2-7, with 12 nucleotides matching TRBD1. The CDR3 has 15 residues. CDR1 is SGHRS and CDR2 is YFSETQ in the germline V gene. The V segment lost 4 bases and the J segment 7 bases; nucleotides outside the gene matches: 9. The DNA of the CDR3 is TGCGCCAGCAGCCAACAGGGACAGGGGGCGGGGGAGCAGTACTTC. Encoded protein: CASSQQGQGAGEQYF.

The J gene is TRBJ1-2, the V gene TRBV9; perhaps TRBD1 as D (6 bases). V lost 3 bases to trimming and J lost 6 bases, with 27 bases between them. The CDR3 sequence is 18 residues long. Germline CDR1 is SGDLS and CDR2 is YYNGEE. The DNA for the CDR3 is TGTGCCAGCAGCGCTGACCTGAACCTCGTCCGGGGACATCATGGCTACACCTTC. Translation gives CASSADLNLVRGHHGYTF.